The T cell receptor beta chain described here comes from a study of blood T cell repertoires in COVID-19. Study in general: COVID-19 samples collected from the United States, Italy and Spain covered acute and convalescent phases. PBMCs, B-cell-depleted T cells, or T cells provided the cDNA or gDNA that made up the material.

From germline, CDR1 is SGHTA and CDR2 FQGNSA. This CDR3 is 13 amino acids long. V was clipped by 3 bases and J by 7 bases, with 9 bases between them. Per the original data handling: Estimates of nucleated cell counts were drawn from the amplification of reference gene primers. Sequencing used immunoSEQ multiplex PCR; TCRdb keeps in-frame clones, though not all of them. Clone size and V and J calls were adopted from that table, with D and trimming inferred from the DNA. The sample lists some 130,000 clones; approximately 87% were seen once. This TCR was recovered from a human donor in a cohort sampled during active COVID-19. The sample was peripheral blood. The V call is TRBV7-2, the J call TRBJ2-2; TRBD2 might be the D (5 bases). The CDR3 DNA sequence: TGTGCCAGCAGCTTCGGGGAGCACGGGGAGCTGTTTTTT. As protein: CASSFGEHGELFF.